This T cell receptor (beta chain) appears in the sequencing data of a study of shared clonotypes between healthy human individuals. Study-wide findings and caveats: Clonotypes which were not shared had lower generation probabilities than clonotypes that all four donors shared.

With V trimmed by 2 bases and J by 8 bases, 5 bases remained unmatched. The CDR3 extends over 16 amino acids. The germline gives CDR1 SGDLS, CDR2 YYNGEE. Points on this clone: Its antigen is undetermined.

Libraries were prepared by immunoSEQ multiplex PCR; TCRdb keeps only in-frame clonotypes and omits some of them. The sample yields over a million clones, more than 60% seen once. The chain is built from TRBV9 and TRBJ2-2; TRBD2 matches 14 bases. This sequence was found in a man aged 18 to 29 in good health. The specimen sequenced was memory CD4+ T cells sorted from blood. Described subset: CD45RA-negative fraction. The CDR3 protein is CASSVTSGRAGGELFF. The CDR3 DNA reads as TGTGCCAGCAGCGTGACTAGCGGGAGGGCCGGAGGGGAGCTGTTTTTT.